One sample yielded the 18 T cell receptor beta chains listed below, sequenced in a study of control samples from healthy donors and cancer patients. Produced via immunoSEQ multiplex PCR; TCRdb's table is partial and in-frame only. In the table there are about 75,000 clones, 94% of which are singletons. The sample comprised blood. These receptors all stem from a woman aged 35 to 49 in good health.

The CDR3: CASTRGTPLEQPQHF. The CDR3, as DNA: TGTGCCAGCACCAGGGGGACACCGTTGGAACAGCCCCAGCATTTT. This sequence joins TRBV6-5 and TRBJ1-5; the match to TRBD1 covers 7 bases. CDR3 length: 15 residues. Germline V lookup: CDR1 MNHEY, CDR2 SVGAGI. V trimming: 7 bases; J trimming: 7 bases; junction bases outside the gene matches: 13.

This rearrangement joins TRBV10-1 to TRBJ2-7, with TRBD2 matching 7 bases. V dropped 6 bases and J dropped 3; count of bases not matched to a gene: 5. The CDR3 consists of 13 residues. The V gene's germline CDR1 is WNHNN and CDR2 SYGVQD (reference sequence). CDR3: CASSLAENYEQYF. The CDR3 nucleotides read TGCGCCAGCAGCCTAGCGGAGAACTACGAGCAGTACTTC.

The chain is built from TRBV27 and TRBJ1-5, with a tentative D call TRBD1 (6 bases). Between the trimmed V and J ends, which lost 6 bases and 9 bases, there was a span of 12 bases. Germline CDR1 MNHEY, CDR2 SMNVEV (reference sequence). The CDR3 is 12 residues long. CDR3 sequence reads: CASSPQGWPQHF. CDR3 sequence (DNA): TGTGCCAGCAGCCCCCAGGGGTGGCCCCAGCATTTT.

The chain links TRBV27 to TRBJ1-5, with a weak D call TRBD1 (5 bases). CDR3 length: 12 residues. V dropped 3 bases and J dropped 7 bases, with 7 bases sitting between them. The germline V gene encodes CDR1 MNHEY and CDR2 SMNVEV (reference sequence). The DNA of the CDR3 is TGTGCCAGCAGTTTCGGGGGACAGCCCCAGCATTTT. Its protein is CASSFGGQPQHF.

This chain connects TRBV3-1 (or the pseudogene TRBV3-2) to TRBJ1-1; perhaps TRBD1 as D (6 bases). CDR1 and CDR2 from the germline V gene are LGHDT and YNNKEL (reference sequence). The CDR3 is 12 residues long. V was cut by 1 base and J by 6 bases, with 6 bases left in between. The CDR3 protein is CASSQAGAEAFF. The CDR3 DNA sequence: TGTGCCAGCAGCCAAGCAGGGGCTGAAGCTTTCTTT.

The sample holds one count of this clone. The CDR3 loop reads CASSFSGNYGYTF. The DNA for the CDR3 is TGTGCCAGCAGCTTCTCAGGGAACTATGGCTACACCTTC. The V call is TRBV5-4, the J call TRBJ1-2; D is possibly TRBD1 (5 bases). The V gene's germline CDR1 is SGHNT and CDR2 YYREEE (reference sequence). The CDR3 is made up of 13 amino acids. V was cut by 2 bases and J by 2 bases, with 7 bases left in between.

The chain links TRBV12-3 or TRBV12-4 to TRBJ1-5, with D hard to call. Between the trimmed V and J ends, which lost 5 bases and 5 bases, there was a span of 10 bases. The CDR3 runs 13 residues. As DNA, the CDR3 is TGTGCCAGCAGTGCCCTAAGGGATCAGCCCCAGCATTTT. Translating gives CASSALRDQPQHF.

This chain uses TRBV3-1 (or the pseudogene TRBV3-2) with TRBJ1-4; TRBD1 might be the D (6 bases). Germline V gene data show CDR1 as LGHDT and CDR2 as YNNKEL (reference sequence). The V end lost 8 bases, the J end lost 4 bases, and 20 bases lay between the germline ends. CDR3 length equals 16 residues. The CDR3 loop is CASRSSFAGDNEKLFF. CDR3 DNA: TGTGCCAGCCGCTCCTCTTTTGCAGGGGATAATGAAAAACTGTTTTTT.

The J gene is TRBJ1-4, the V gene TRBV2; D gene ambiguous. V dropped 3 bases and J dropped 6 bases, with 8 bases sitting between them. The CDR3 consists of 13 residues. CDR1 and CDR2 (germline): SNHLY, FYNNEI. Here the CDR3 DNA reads TGTGCCAGCAGTGACAGTGTCTATGAAAAACTGTTTTTT. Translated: CASSDSVYEKLFF.

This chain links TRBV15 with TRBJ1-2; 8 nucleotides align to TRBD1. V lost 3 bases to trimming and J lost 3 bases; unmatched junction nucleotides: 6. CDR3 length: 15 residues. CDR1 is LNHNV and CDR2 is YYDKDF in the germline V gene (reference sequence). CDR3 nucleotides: TGTGCCACCAGCAGGGTCGACAGGGGAGACTATGGCTACACCTTC. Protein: CATSRVDRGDYGYTF.

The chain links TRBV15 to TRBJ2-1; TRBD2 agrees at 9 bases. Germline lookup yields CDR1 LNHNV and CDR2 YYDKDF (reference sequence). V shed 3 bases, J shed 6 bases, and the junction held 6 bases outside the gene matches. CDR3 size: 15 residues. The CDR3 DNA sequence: TGTGCCACCAGCAGGGGGACTAGCTTGGCCAATGAGCAGTTCTTC. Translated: CATSRGTSLANEQFF. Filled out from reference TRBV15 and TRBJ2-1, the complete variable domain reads DAMVIQNPRYQVTQFGKPVTLSCSQTLNHNVMYWYQQKSSQAPKLLFHYYDKDFNNEADTPDNFQSRRPNTSFCFLDIRSPGLGDTAMYLCATSRGTSLANEQFFGPGTRLTVL.

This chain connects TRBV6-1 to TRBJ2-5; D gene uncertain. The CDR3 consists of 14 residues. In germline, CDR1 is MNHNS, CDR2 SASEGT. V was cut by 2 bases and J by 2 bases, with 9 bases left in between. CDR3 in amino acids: CASSEYERQETQYF. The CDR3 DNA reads TGTGCCAGCAGTGAATATGAGAGACAAGAGACCCAGTACTTC.

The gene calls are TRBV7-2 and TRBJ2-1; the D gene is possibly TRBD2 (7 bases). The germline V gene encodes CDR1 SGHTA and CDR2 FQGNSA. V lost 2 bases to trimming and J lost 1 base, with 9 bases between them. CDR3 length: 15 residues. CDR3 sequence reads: CASSLRGGSYNEQFF. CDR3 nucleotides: TGTGCCAGCAGCTTAAGGGGGGGATCCTACAATGAGCAGTTCTTC.

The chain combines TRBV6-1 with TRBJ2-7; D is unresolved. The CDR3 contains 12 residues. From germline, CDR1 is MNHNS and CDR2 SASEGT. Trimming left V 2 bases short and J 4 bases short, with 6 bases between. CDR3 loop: CASSEKYYEQYF. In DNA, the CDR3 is TGTGCCAGCAGTGAAAAGTATTACGAGCAGTACTTC.

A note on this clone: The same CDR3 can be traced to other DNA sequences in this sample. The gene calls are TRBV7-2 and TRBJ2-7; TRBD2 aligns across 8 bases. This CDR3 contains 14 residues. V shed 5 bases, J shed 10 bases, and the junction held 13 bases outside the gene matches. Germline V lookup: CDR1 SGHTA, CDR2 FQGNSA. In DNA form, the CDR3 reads TGTGCCAGCAGCCCGGGACTAGGGGTTGGCGAACAGTACTTC. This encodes CASSPGLGVGEQYF.

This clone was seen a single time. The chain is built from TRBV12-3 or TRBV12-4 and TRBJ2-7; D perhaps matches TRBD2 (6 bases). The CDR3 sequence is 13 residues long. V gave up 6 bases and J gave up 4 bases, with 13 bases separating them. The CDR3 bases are TGTGCCAGCAGAGCTGGGACTTGGTACGAGCAGTACTTC. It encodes CASRAGTWYEQYF.

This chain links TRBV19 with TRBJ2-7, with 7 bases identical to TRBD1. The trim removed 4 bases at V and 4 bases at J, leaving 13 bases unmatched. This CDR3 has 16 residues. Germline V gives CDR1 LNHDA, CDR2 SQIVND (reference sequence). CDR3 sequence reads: CASSSLGRQGSYEQYF. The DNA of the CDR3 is TGTGCCAGTAGTAGCCTGGGAAGACAGGGTTCATACGAGCAGTACTTC.

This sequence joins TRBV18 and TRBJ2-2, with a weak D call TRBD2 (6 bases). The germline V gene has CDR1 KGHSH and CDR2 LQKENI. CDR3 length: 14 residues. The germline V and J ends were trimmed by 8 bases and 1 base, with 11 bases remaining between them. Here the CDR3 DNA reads TGTGCCAGCCGGGGGACGGGGAACACCGGGGAGCTGTTTTTT. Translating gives CASRGTGNTGELFF.